This note documents a single T cell receptor beta chain sequence. Antigen: not known. This sample is part of a study of early stage breast cancer tumors. Study details: Among around 12 ER+/PR+/HER2- tumors, eight were ductal, four lobular. Study observations and caveats: Tumors had roughly 2.5-fold higher T cell density and higher clonality than adjacent normal breast tissue. In about 90% of the 16 patients, blood comparison separated tumor from normal breast. Enriched TCRB sequences shared across patients were mostly commonly generated sequences.

Clones were read by immunoSEQ multiplex PCR, and TCRdb kept only the in-frame ones, dropping some. The sample includes some 25,000 clones, roughly 67% of them seen just once. This CDR3 comprises 17 residues. The junction had 15 bases not matched to a gene; V was cut back by 6 bases and J by 7 bases. The V gene's germline CDR1 is MDHEN and CDR2 SYDVKM. The TCR sequence derives from a person between 60 and 69 years old with breast cancer. The chain employs TRBV28 and TRBJ1-2; 12 bases match TRBD1. Sequencing was performed on breast tumor tissue. CDR3 in amino acids: CASSYSGQGAQLGGYTF. In nucleotides, the CDR3 is TGTGCCAGCAGCTACTCGGGACAGGGGGCCCAACTAGGTGGCTACACCTTC.